The 29 T cell receptor beta chains reported below all come from one sample, sequenced in a study of blood T cells in healthy people across ages. Then a second PCR, running about 6 to 12 cycles, was carried out with a sample-barcoded 5' primer and a J-beta primer mix. TCRdb passed the 5' RACE reads through MiXCR, listing each CDR3 protein once. In the table there are about 1 million distinct CDR3 sequences, 40% to 45% of which are singletons. Sequences were obtained from blood. The receptors come from a woman aged 55-70 years in good health.

The V and J genes are TRBV5-1 and TRBJ2-7; D not resolved. Germline CDR1 is SGHRS and CDR2 is YFSETQ. The CDR3 consists of 13 residues. V dropped 0 bases and J dropped 2 bases, with 6 bases sitting between them. CDR3 residues: CASSLDVPYEQYF. The DNA of the CDR3 is TGCGCCAGCAGCTTGGACGTCCCCTACGAGCAGTACTTC.

The V and J genes are TRBV27 and TRBJ2-1; D may match TRBD1 or TRBD2 (5 bases each). Germline V lookup: CDR1 MNHEY, CDR2 SMNVEV (reference sequence). This CDR3 has 14 amino acids. V was shortened by 2 bases and J by 10 bases, with 15 bases between the two germline ends. CDR3 residues: CASSLEGFRDEQFF. As DNA, the CDR3 is TGTGCCAGCAGTTTAGAGGGGTTTAGGGACGAGCAGTTCTTC.

V and J are TRBV25-1 and TRBJ2-3; D gene ambiguous. The CDR3 totals 16 residues. V was shortened by 3 bases and J by 2 bases, with 15 bases between the two germline ends. Looked up from germline, CDR1 is MGHDK and CDR2 is SYGVNS. CDR3 in DNA: TGTGCCAGCAGTGATCCGCGGCGGAGTATCACAGATACGCAGTATTTT. It codes for CASSDPRRSITDTQYF.

The J gene is TRBJ2-1, the V gene TRBV2; 9 bases align to TRBD2. With V trimmed by 6 bases and J by 4 bases, 7 bases remained unmatched. CDR1 and CDR2 (germline): SNHLY, FYNNEI. The CDR3 is 15 residues long. The CDR3 sequence is CASSRSGSLYNEQFF. The CDR3 nucleotides are TGTGCCAGCAGCCGTAGCGGGAGCTTGTACAATGAGCAGTTCTTC. Together with reference TRBV2 and TRBJ2-1, the CDR3 gives the full variable domain: EPEVTQTPSHQVTQMGQEVILRCVPISNHLYFYWYRQILGQKVEFLVSFYNNEISEKSEIFDDQFSVERPDGSNFTLKIRSTKLEDSAMYFCASSRSGSLYNEQFFGPGTRLTVL.

The chain joins TRBV2 to TRBJ2-1; the match to TRBD2 covers 9 bases. Germline-derived CDR1 and CDR2 are SNHLY and FYNNEI. J lost 4 bases, V lost 3 bases, and 4 bases had no gene match. CDR3 length: 15 residues. CDR3 protein: CASSDLAGKYNEQFF. The CDR3 bases are TGTGCCAGCAGTGACCTAGCGGGGAAGTACAATGAGCAGTTCTTC.

This clonotype appeared a few times. V usage is TRBV12-3 or TRBV12-4 and J usage is TRBJ2-3; no clear D gene. The CDR3 covers 13 residues. Trimming stripped 3 bases from V and 13 bases from J, with 17 bases between. In nucleotides, the CDR3 is TGTGCCAGCAGTTTTGATATGGTGCCGGTTGAGTATTTT. Translated: CASSFDMVPVEYF.

This clonotype appeared a single time. The chain joins TRBV11-2 to TRBJ1-1; 7 bases map to TRBD1. The CDR3 consists of 13 residues. J gave up 6 bases and V 5 bases, and 6 bases lay outside the gene matches. Germline V gives CDR1 SGHAT, CDR2 FQNNGV. The CDR3 spells CASSIDRVSEAFF. Here the CDR3 DNA reads TGTGCCAGCAGCATCGACAGGGTGTCTGAAGCTTTCTTT.

V and J are TRBV24-1 and TRBJ1-6; tentatively, D is TRBD1 (6 bases). Trimming stripped 0 bases from V and 10 bases from J, with 12 bases between. This CDR3 is built from 15 residues. Germline V gene sequence: CDR1 KGHDR, CDR2 SFDVKD. The CDR3 protein is CATSDLQGLRSPLHF. The CDR3 DNA reads as TGTGCCACCAGTGATTTGCAGGGGCTTAGATCACCCCTCCACTTT.

The chain joins TRBV2 to TRBJ2-7; no firm D call. Trimming stripped 7 bases from V and 0 bases from J, with 13 bases between. This CDR3 spans 14 amino acids. Germline CDR1 reads SNHLY; CDR2 reads FYNNEI. CDR3 coding DNA: TGTGCCAGCACCGAGGAACGATCCTCCTACGAGCAGTACTTC. Protein product: CASTEERSSYEQYF.

This clonotype has only a few counts. The genes are TRBV27 and TRBJ2-7; the match to TRBD2 covers 12 bases. Germline loops: CDR1 MNHEY, CDR2 SMNVEV (reference sequence). V dropped 5 bases and J dropped 4; count of bases not matched to a gene: 12. This CDR3 comprises 17 residues. CDR3 loop: CASSPASTSGRGYEQYF. Written as DNA, the CDR3 is TGTGCCAGCAGTCCGGCTTCGACTAGCGGGAGAGGTTACGAGCAGTACTTC.

CDR3 residues: CASSLKLRDRGRGYTF. CDR3 bases: TGTGCCAGCAGTTTGAAACTGCGGGACAGGGGAAGGGGCTACACCTTC. The chain has TRBV28 and TRBJ1-2; 10 bases are shared with TRBD1. The CDR3 consists of 16 residues. The J segment lost 8 bases and the V segment lost 3 bases, leaving 12 bases of the junction unmatched. From germline, CDR1 is MDHEN and CDR2 SYDVKM.

The V call is TRBV27, the J call TRBJ2-1; 12 bases line up with TRBD2. The germline gives CDR1 MNHEY, CDR2 SMNVEV (reference sequence). CDR3 size: 15 residues. The V gene end was trimmed by 7 bases and the J gene end by 6 bases; junction bases not matched to a gene: 7. The CDR3 reads CASKESSGGGNEQFF. The CDR3 coding sequence is TGTGCCAGCAAGGAGTCTAGCGGGGGGGGCAATGAGCAGTTCTTC.

Points on this clonotype: A junction end diverges from the germline sequence, so it may reflect a read error. This sequence joins TRBV5-1 and TRBJ2-1; D could derive from TRBD1 or TRBD2 (5 bases each). Germline lookup yields CDR1 SGHRS and CDR2 YFSETQ. The CDR3 loop spans 13 amino acids. The CDR3 bases are TGCGCCAGTAGCTCCCCAGGGAGCGTTGAGCAGTTCTTC. Amino acid sequence: CASSSPGSVEQFF. The full variable domain, rest sourced from reference TRBV5-1 and TRBJ2-1, is KAGVTQTPRYLIKTRGQQVTLSCSPISGHRSVSWYQQTPGQGLQFLFEYFSETQRNKGNFPGRFSGRQFSNSRSEMNVSTLELGDSALYLCASSSPGSVEQFFGPGTRLTVL.

A single count supports this clonotype. This CDR3 is CASSLEGGGRLGANVLTF. DNA for the CDR3: TGTGCCAGCAGCTTAGAGGGCGGCGGGAGGCTTGGGGCCAACGTCCTGACTTTC. J is TRBJ2-6 and V is TRBV7-8; 8 bases are a match to TRBD2. With V trimmed by 1 base and J by 3 bases, 8 bases remained unmatched. Germline CDR1 reads SGHVS; CDR2 reads FQNEAQ. The CDR3 is 18 residues long. Filled out from reference TRBV7-8 and TRBJ2-6, the complete variable domain reads GAGVSQSPRYKVAKRGQDVALRCDPISGHVSLFWYQQALGQGPEFLTYFQNEAQLDKSGLPSDRFFAERPEGSVSTLKIQRTQQEDSAVYLCASSLEGGGRLGANVLTFGAGSRLTVL.

The V and J genes are TRBV2 and TRBJ2-3; TRBD1 aligns across 8 bases. Germline trimming cut 4 bases from V and 5 bases from J; bases unmatched to any gene: 8. The CDR3 sequence is 15 residues long. In germline, CDR1 is SNHLY, CDR2 FYNNEI. CDR3 residues: CASSARQGAGDTQYF. CDR3 nucleotides: TGTGCCAGCAGTGCGAGGCAGGGGGCAGGAGATACGCAGTATTTT.

V and J are TRBV7-9 and TRBJ2-1, with no clear D. CDR3 length equals 15 residues. Germline loops: CDR1 SEHNR, CDR2 FQNEAQ (reference sequence). Trimming removed 4 bases at V and 0 bases at J, with 10 bases between. In DNA, the CDR3 is TGTGCCAGCAGCTCTGACACGAACTCCTACAATGAGCAGTTCTTC. Translated: CASSSDTNSYNEQFF.

There are a few counts of this clonotype. Given a much more abundant clone one base away, this may be a read error. The chain combines TRBV6-5 with TRBJ1-4; TRBD1 agrees at 7 bases. The CDR3 length is 17 residues. With 2 bases clipped from V and 6 bases from J, the junction kept 12 bases outside the gene matches. CDR1 and CDR2 (germline): MNHEY, SVGAGI. The CDR3 sequence is CASSYGIPPGQDEKLFF. CDR3 nucleotide sequence: TGTGCCAGCAGTTACGGAATTCCGCCAGGACAGGATGAAAAACTGTTTTTT.

As DNA, the CDR3 is TGTGCCAGCAGTTGGACCGCGGGAGCTGGAGAGACCCAGTACTTC. The encoded protein is CASSWTAGAGETQYF. This rearrangement joins TRBV7-2 to TRBJ2-5; 7 bases line up with TRBD2. CDR3 length equals 15 residues. Germline V gene sequence: CDR1 SGHTA, CDR2 FQGNSA. The J segment lost 4 bases and the V segment lost 6 bases, leaving 11 bases of the junction unmatched.

The chain joins TRBV20-1 to TRBJ2-7; 9 bases align to TRBD2. There are 14 residues in the CDR3. J was trimmed by 6 bases and V by 3 bases; bases with no gene match: 9. Germline lookup yields CDR1 DFQATT and CDR2 SNEGSKA (reference sequence). As DNA, the CDR3 is TGCAGTGCTAGTGGGGGACTAGCTGGGGGCGAGCAGTACTTC. It translates to CSASGGLAGGEQYF.

The rearrangement links TRBV5-6 to TRBJ2-5; tentative D call: TRBD1 (6 bases). The CDR3 sequence is 15 residues long. Germline lookup yields CDR1 SGHDT and CDR2 YYEEEE. Trimming stripped 2 bases from V and 2 bases from J, with 13 bases between. CDR3 in DNA: TGTGCCAGCAGCTTAACGACAGGAGGACAAGAGACCCAGTACTTC. It specifies CASSLTTGGQETQYF.

Turning to this clonotype: Germline is not matched at one junction end, which may reflect a read error. The genes are TRBV10-3 and TRBJ1-5, with D unclear. CDR3 length equals 12 residues. CDR1 and CDR2 (germline): ENHRY, SYGVKD. The CDR3 DNA reads TGCGCCATCATGGGGAGCGGTCAGCCCCAGCATTTT. It yields the protein CAIMGSGQPQHF.

The V call is TRBV5-1, the J call TRBJ2-1, with a tentative D call TRBD2 (5 bases). CDR3 length: 17 residues. From germline, CDR1 is SGHRS and CDR2 YFSETQ. V was cut by 0 bases and J by 7 bases, with 20 bases left in between. The CDR3 DNA follows: TGCGCCAGCAGCTTGGCGACCAAGACTGCGGGCAAAAATGAGCAGTTCTTC. As protein: CASSLATKTAGKNEQFF.

This clonotype was observed a few times. This chain links TRBV19 with TRBJ2-5; 9 bases are shared with TRBD2. Germline trimming cut 4 bases from V and 2 bases from J; bases unmatched to any gene: 17. The CDR3 sequence is 19 residues long. Germline CDR1 and CDR2: LNHDA and SQIVND (reference sequence). The CDR3 region is CASSTDDTPGLAVQETQYF. The DNA of the CDR3 is TGTGCCAGTAGTACAGATGATACGCCGGGACTAGCAGTACAAGAGACCCAGTACTTC.

This rearrangement joins TRBV7-2 to TRBJ2-1; TRBD2 matches at 8 bases. The ends lost 5 bases at V and 5 bases at J; junction bases unmatched: 8. CDR3 size: 15 residues. Germline loops: CDR1 SGHTA, CDR2 FQGNSA. Here the CDR3 DNA reads TGTGCCAGCAGCCCCTTAGCGGGACCAAACAATGAGCAGTTCTTC. This gives the protein CASSPLAGPNNEQFF.

The rearrangement links TRBV6-1 to TRBJ2-6; D remains ambiguous. Trimming left V 1 base short and J 1 base short, with 8 bases between. There are 16 residues in the CDR3. Germline V gene sequence: CDR1 MNHNS, CDR2 SASEGT. The CDR3 here is CASSEGRPSGANVLTF. The CDR3 DNA follows: TGTGCCAGCAGTGAAGGTCGACCGTCTGGGGCCAACGTCCTGACTTTC.

J is TRBJ2-1 and V is TRBV20-1, with TRBD2 as a possible D gene (6 bases). Germline V gives CDR1 DFQATT, CDR2 SNEGSKA (reference sequence). V lost 0 bases to trimming and J lost 5 bases, with 14 bases between them. This CDR3 is built from 15 residues. CDR3 sequence (DNA): TGCAGTGCTAGAGATTCAACGGGAGCGCACAATGAGCAGTTCTTC. Its protein is CSARDSTGAHNEQFF.

This chain links TRBV20-1 with TRBJ2-1; maybe TRBD2 (5 bases). CDR1 is DFQATT, CDR2 SNEGSKA, per germline (reference sequence). The CDR3 consists of 16 residues. Trimming took off 3 bases at V and 11 bases at J, with 26 bases between the two ends. CDR3 protein: CSASGDNVREVRKQFF. The CDR3 DNA is TGCAGTGCTAGTGGGGATAACGTCCGGGAAGTCAGAAAGCAGTTCTTC.

The genes are TRBV28 and TRBJ2-1; 12 bases are shared with TRBD2. The CDR3 spans 16 residues. Germline-derived CDR1 and CDR2 are MDHEN and SYDVKM. After removal of 5 bases from V and 8 bases from J, the junction contained 10 bases not matched to a gene. CDR3 bases: TGTGCCAGCAGTCCCACTAGCGGGAGGAAGGAACATGAGCAGTTCTTC. Translated, it gives CASSPTSGRKEHEQFF. The variable domain in full, with the rest retrieved from reference TRBV28 and TRBJ2-1, is DVKVTQSSRYLVKRTGEKVFLECVQDMDHENMFWYRQDPGLGLRLIYFSYDVKMKEKGDIPEGYSVSREKKERFSLILESASTNQTSMYLCASSPTSGRKEHEQFFGPGTRLTVL.

This clonotype showed up just once. This chain joins TRBV12-3 or TRBV12-4 and TRBJ2-7; tentatively, D is TRBD2 (6 bases). The CDR3 length is 14 residues. The V end was cut by 8 bases, the J end by 5 bases, with 19 bases between. DNA of the CDR3: TGTGCCAGCGACCAGGAGGGTTGGGGCCACGAGCAGTACTTC. Protein product: CASDQEGWGHEQYF.